This is a list of T cell receptor beta chains from one sample in a study of PD-L1 blockade in urothelial cancer. Generated by immunoSEQ multiplex PCR, the TCRdb table keeps only in-frame clones and is missing some. The sample has 100,000 or so clones; approximately 85% are singletons. The sequenced sample was PBMCs, obtained around atezolizumab (anti-PD-L1) treatment. All receptors derive from a man aged 45-65 years with urothelial cancer. CDR3s include the opening cysteine and the closing phenylalanine or tryptophan. D genes are given only for firm matches. Only part of the rows carry a size: once, few, many, or a class if the clone is expanded.

j_call clone_size d_call v_call cdr3_aa cdr3_nt
TRBJ2-5 NA TRBD2 TRBV30 CAWSLAGGKETQYF TGTGCCTGGAGTCTAGCGGGAGGTAAAGAGACCCAGTACTTC
TRBJ2-1 NA NA TRBV25-1 CASSEAGSSYNEQFF TGTGCCAGCAGTGAGGCGGGAAGCTCCTACAATGAGCAGTTCTTC
TRBJ1-5 NA NA TRBV27 CASRVRGGTNQPQHF TGTGCCAGCAGGGTGAGGGGAGGAACTAATCAGCCCCAGCATTTT
TRBJ1-5 few NA TRBV5-6 CASSLLHRDQPQHF TGTGCCAGCAGCTTGCTACACAGGGACCAGCCCCAGCATTTT
TRBJ1-5 NA TRBD1 TRBV11-2 CAITRTTGDNQPQHF TGTGCCATCACCCGGACGACAGGGGACAATCAGCCCCAGCATTTT
TRBJ2-2 NA NA TRBV28 CASSMWDTNTGELFF TGTGCCAGCAGTATGTGGGACACTAACACCGGGGAGCTGTTTTTT
TRBJ2-6 NA TRBD2 TRBV28 CASSGPGGSGANVLTF TGTGCCAGCAGCGGACCGGGGGGCTCTGGGGCCAACGTCCTGACTTTC
TRBJ1-1 NA TRBD1 TRBV7-3 CASSRTGGETEAFF TGTGCCAGCAGCCGGACAGGGGGCGAAACTGAAGCTTTCTTT
TRBJ2-5 NA NA TRBV2 CASRQTEALQETQYF TGTGCCAGCAGACAGACAGAGGCTTTACAAGAGACCCAGTACTTC
TRBJ2-3 NA NA TRBV7-8 CASSLEGVSRTQYF TGTGCCAGCAGCTTAGAGGGGGTCTCACGTACGCAGTATTTT
TRBJ2-3 NA NA TRBV13 CASSPAGRSGTDTQYF TGTGCCAGCAGCCCTGCGGGGCGATCTGGCACAGATACGCAGTATTTT
TRBJ2-3 NA NA TRBV11-3 CASSSERDTQYF TGTGCCAGCAGCTCCGAGCGGGATACGCAGTATTTT
TRBJ1-3 NA NA TRBV6-1 CASSDFGVDGNTIYF TGTGCCAGCAGTGATTTCGGGGTAGATGGAAACACCATATATTTT
TRBJ2-1 NA TRBD1 TRBV11-2 CASSLSDREQFF TGTGCCAGCAGCTTGTCGGACAGGGAGCAGTTCTTC
TRBJ1-2 NA NA TRBV28 CASSRGYGYTF TGTGCCAGCAGTAGGGGATATGGCTACACCTTC
TRBJ2-7 NA NA TRBV7-2 CASSSKYEQYF TGTGCCAGCAGCTCTAAATACGAGCAGTACTTC
TRBJ1-4 NA TRBD1 TRBV2 CASSDRAQGEEKLFF TGTGCCAGCAGTGATAGGGCACAGGGGGAGGAAAAACTGTTTTTT
TRBJ1-1 NA TRBD1 TRBV2 CASIGTGGGGAEAFF TGTGCCAGCATTGGGACAGGGGGTGGTGGGGCTGAAGCTTTCTTT
TRBJ2-5 NA NA TRBV15 CATSRDPAGGQYF TGTGCCACCAGCAGAGATCCGGCGGGTGGCCAGTACTTC
TRBJ2-4 NA NA TRBV7-9 CASSPSRSDIQYF TGTGCCAGCAGCCCCTCTCGGTCGGACATTCAGTACTTC
TRBJ2-1 NA NA TRBV13 CASSFESSYNEQFF TGTGCCAGCAGCTTCGAGAGCTCCTACAATGAGCAGTTCTTC
TRBJ1-6 NA NA TRBV5-1 CASKFRTEYNSPLHF TGCGCCAGCAAGTTCCGGACAGAGTATAATTCACCCCTCCACTTT
TRBJ2-5 NA NA TRBV7-2 CASSARRTQETQYF TGTGCCAGCAGCGCCCGACGGACTCAAGAGACCCAGTACTTC
TRBJ1-1 NA NA TRBV18 CASSPKAGNTEAFF TGTGCCAGCTCACCAAAGGCAGGGAACACTGAAGCTTTCTTT
TRBJ1-6 few TRBD1 TRBV6-6 CASSDRGDNSPLHF TGTGCCAGCAGCGACAGGGGGGATAATTCACCCCTCCACTTT
TRBJ2-5 NA TRBD2 TRBV6-1 CASSEQLAGRETQYF TGTGCCAGCAGTGAACAGCTAGCGGGAAGGGAGACCCAGTACTTC
TRBJ2-1 NA TRBD2 TRBV7-9 CASSLSYSGRASNEQFF TGTGCCAGCAGCTTAAGTTATAGCGGGAGGGCCTCGAATGAGCAGTTCTTC
TRBJ2-3 NA TRBD2 TRBV27 CASGLTSGRGTDTQYF TGTGCCAGCGGCCTGACTAGCGGGAGGGGGACAGATACGCAGTATTTT
TRBJ2-7 NA NA TRBV4-2 CASSQGARTYEQYF TGTGCCAGCAGCCAAGGGGCTCGGACCTACGAGCAGTACTTC
TRBJ2-2 few NA TRBV27 CASSLSYFGDTGELFF TGTGCCAGCAGTTTATCCTATTTCGGGGACACCGGGGAGCTGTTTTTT
TRBJ1-2 NA TRBD1 TRBV30 CAGTGGSYGYTF TGTGCCGGGACAGGGGGCAGCTATGGCTACACCTTC
TRBJ2-7 NA TRBD2 TRBV5-6 CASNWGFSGTDEQYF TGTGCCAGCAACTGGGGATTTAGCGGGACCGACGAGCAGTACTTC
TRBJ2-7 NA NA TRBV18 CASSLQGGTLDEQYF TGTGCCAGCTCACTACAGGGGGGGACGTTGGACGAGCAGTACTTC
TRBJ2-3 NA TRBD2 TRBV11-2 CASSPGLAGLGDTQYF TGTGCCAGCAGCCCCGGACTAGCGGGACTAGGTGATACGCAGTATTTT
TRBJ1-2 NA NA TRBV28 CASSSGAANYGYTF TGTGCCAGCAGTTCAGGGGCAGCTAACTATGGCTACACCTTC
TRBJ2-4 few TRBD1 TRBV29-1 CSAASGQGRIQYF TGCAGCGCCGCCTCTGGACAGGGAAGGATTCAGTACTTC
TRBJ2-1 NA NA TRBV4-2 CASSQDQINEQFF TGTGCCAGCAGCCAAGATCAGATCAATGAGCAGTTCTTC
TRBJ1-6 NA NA TRBV27 CASMSSYNSPLHF TGTGCCAGCATGAGCTCCTATAATTCACCCCTCCACTTT
TRBJ2-3 once NA TRBV28 CASKGGGPPDTQYF TGTGCCAGCAAGGGGGGAGGGCCCCCAGATACGCAGTATTTT
TRBJ2-1 NA NA TRBV4-1 CASSQDTRGSYNEQFF TGCGCCAGCAGCCAAGATACAAGGGGCTCCTACAATGAGCAGTTCTTC
TRBJ2-7 once TRBD1 TRBV27 CASSLSGDRGREQYF TGTGCCAGCAGTTTATCAGGCGACAGGGGGCGAGAGCAGTACTTC
TRBJ1-2 NA TRBD1 TRBV30 CAWSVWGRGQSYGYTF TGTGCCTGGAGCGTATGGGGTAGGGGACAGTCCTATGGCTACACCTTC
TRBJ2-1 NA TRBD2 TRBV28 CASSLWGLAGVSPHEQFF TGTGCCAGCAGTTTATGGGGACTAGCGGGAGTCTCGCCCCATGAGCAGTTCTTC
TRBJ2-1 few NA TRBV28 CASSFRFGEQFF TGTGCCAGCAGTTTTCGATTCGGTGAGCAGTTCTTC
TRBJ2-7 NA NA TRBV13 CASSLDRISYEQYF TGTGCCAGCAGCTTAGACAGGATCTCCTACGAGCAGTACTTC
TRBJ2-3 NA TRBD2 TRBV6-1 CASSEVDRGGRDTQYF TGTGCCAGCAGTGAAGTTGATCGGGGAGGGAGGGATACGCAGTATTTT
TRBJ2-5 NA NA TRBV6-6 CASSPQETQYF TGTGCCAGCAGTCCGCAAGAGACCCAGTACTTC
TRBJ1-6 NA TRBD1 TRBV28 CATLQGWFYSPLHF TGTGCCACCCTACAGGGGTGGTTTTATTCACCCCTCCACTTT
TRBJ2-7 NA NA TRBV7-9 CASSTDYLSSYEQYF TGTGCCAGCAGCACCGACTACTTGAGCTCCTACGAGCAGTACTTC
TRBJ2-7 once TRBD2 TRBV28 CASSLSGPSGSNYF TGTGCCAGCAGTTTGTCTGGGCCGAGCGGGAGTAATTACTTC
TRBJ2-1 NA NA TRBV7-6 CASSLAYGGSSYNEQFF TGTGCCAGCAGCTTAGCGTACGGCGGAAGCTCCTACAATGAGCAGTTCTTC
TRBJ2-2 NA NA TRBV5-1 CASSLALNTGELFF TGCGCCAGCAGCTTGGCACTAAATACCGGGGAGCTGTTTTTT
TRBJ2-2 NA TRBD1 TRBV2 CASSPGTGVGDTGELFF TGTGCCAGCAGTCCAGGGACAGGGGTTGGGGACACCGGGGAGCTGTTTTTT
TRBJ2-7 NA TRBD2 TRBV18 CASSPTRGVRIYEQYF TGTGCCAGCTCACCTACCCGGGGGGTTCGGATCTACGAGCAGTACTTC
TRBJ2-4 NA TRBD2 TRBV5-8 CASSLAGGRAKNIQYF TGTGCCAGCAGCTTGGCCGGGGGGAGAGCCAAAAACATTCAGTACTTC
TRBJ2-1 NA TRBD2 TRBV14 CASSQDPRLASYNEQFF TGTGCCAGCAGCCAAGATCCCAGACTAGCTTCTTACAATGAGCAGTTCTTC
TRBJ2-1 NA TRBD2 TRBV19 CASKASGRVGNEQFF TGTGCCAGTAAGGCTAGCGGGAGGGTGGGGAATGAGCAGTTCTTC
TRBJ1-4 NA NA TRBV19 CASSIAGTRSEKLFF TGTGCCAGTAGTATAGCCGGGACACGGAGTGAAAAACTGTTTTTT